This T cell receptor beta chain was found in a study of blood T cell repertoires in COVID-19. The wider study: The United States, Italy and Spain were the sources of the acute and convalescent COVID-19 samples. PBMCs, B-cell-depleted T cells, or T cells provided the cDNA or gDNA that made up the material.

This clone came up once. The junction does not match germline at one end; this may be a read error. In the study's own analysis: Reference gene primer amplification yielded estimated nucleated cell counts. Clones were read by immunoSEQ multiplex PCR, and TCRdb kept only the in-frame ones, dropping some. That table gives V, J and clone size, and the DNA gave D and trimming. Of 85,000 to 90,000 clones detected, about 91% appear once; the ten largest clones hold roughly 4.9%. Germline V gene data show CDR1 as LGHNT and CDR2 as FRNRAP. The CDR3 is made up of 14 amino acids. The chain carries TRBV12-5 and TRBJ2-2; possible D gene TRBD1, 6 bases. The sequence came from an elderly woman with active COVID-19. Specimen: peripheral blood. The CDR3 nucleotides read TGTGCTAGTGGTTTGTCTAGGGGGTACCGGGGAGCTGTTTTT. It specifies CASGLSRGYRGAVF.